These 27 T cell receptor beta chains were sequenced from one sample in a study of blood T cell repertoires in COVID-19. Assay: immunoSEQ multiplex PCR; the TCRdb copy retains only in-frame clones and omits some. The sample has roughly 500,000 clones; 80% to 90% are singletons. Sequences were obtained from peripheral blood. The receptors derive from a man younger than 35 with COVID-19, enrolled during active disease.

The J gene is TRBJ1-2, the V gene TRBV5-4; 9 bases align to TRBD1. The CDR3 totals 15 residues. Germline V gene data show CDR1 as SGHNT and CDR2 as YYREEE (reference sequence). V was clipped by 3 bases and J by 5 bases; unmatched bases: 8. The CDR3 sequence: CASSSGQGGWYGYTF. For the CDR3, the DNA is TGTGCCAGCAGCTCGGGACAGGGAGGATGGTATGGCTACACCTTC.

The J gene is TRBJ2-3, the V gene TRBV3-1 (or the pseudogene TRBV3-2), with 9 positions matching TRBD1. The CDR3 runs 15 residues. Germline CDR1 is LGHDT and CDR2 is YNNKEL (reference sequence). The junction had 2 bases not matched to a gene; V was cut back by 0 bases and J by 4 bases. The CDR3 DNA sequence: TGTGCCAGCAGCCAAGATGGGACAGGGTCAGATACGCAGTATTTT. This codes for CASSQDGTGSDTQYF.

This clone occurred once. V is TRBV5-1 and J is TRBJ2-3, with D perhaps matching TRBD2 (5 bases). The CDR3 runs 17 residues. Trimming took 1 base from V and 5 from J, leaving 20 bases between them. Germline CDR1 SGHRS, CDR2 YFSETQ. DNA of the CDR3: TGCGCCAGCAGCTTGTCGGCGGGTATGCCCATCGGAGATACGCAGTATTTT. As protein: CASSLSAGMPIGDTQYF. Combining the CDR3 with reference TRBV5-1 and TRBJ2-3 gives the whole variable domain KAGVTQTPRYLIKTRGQQVTLSCSPISGHRSVSWYQQTPGQGLQFLFEYFSETQRNKGNFPGRFSGRQFSNSRSEMNVSTLELGDSALYLCASSLSAGMPIGDTQYFGPGTRLTVL.

In this sample, this clone turned up a few times. The chain is built from TRBV5-6 and TRBJ2-1; 9 bases are a match to TRBD2. Germline V lookup: CDR1 SGHDT, CDR2 YYEEEE. The CDR3 contains 19 residues. With V trimmed by 2 bases and J by 7 bases, 19 bases remained unmatched. The DNA of the CDR3 is TGTGCCAGCAGCTTCTCGATCCTAGCGGGATTAGGTTTGAAAAATGAGCAGTTCTTC. Protein: CASSFSILAGLGLKNEQFF.

The chain carries TRBV5-5 and TRBJ2-3; TRBD2 matches at 8 bases. V trimming: 4 bases; J trimming: 0 bases; junction bases outside the gene matches: 4. Germline CDR1 SGHKS, CDR2 YYEKEE (reference sequence). This CDR3 region has 15 residues. In DNA, the CDR3 is TGTGCCAGCAGCCAGACTAGCGTTAGCACAGATACGCAGTATTTT. Protein sequence: CASSQTSVSTDTQYF.

V usage is TRBV29-1 and J usage is TRBJ2-6; 7 nucleotides align to TRBD2. The CDR3 has 15 amino acids. Germline CDR1 is SQVTM and CDR2 is ANQGSEA. V was pared by 7 bases and J by 1 base, with 7 bases of the junction left unmatched. The CDR3: CSARGGESGANVLTF. In DNA form, the CDR3 reads TGCAGCGCCCGGGGAGGGGAATCTGGGGCCAACGTCCTGACTTTC.

Regarding this clone: The identical CDR3 is also encoded by other nucleotide sequences in the sample. J is TRBJ2-1 and V is TRBV5-1, with D unresolved. The V end was cut by 0 bases, the J end by 0 bases, with 7 bases between. CDR1 and CDR2 from the germline V gene are SGHRS and YFSETQ. This CDR3 has 15 residues. CDR3 coding DNA: TGCGCCAGCAGCTTGGCTTCTAGCTCCTACAATGAGCAGTTCTTC. It specifies CASSLASSSYNEQFF.

DNA for the CDR3: TGCGCCAGCAGCGAGGGGGGGCTAGCGGGACCCTACGAGCAGTACTTC. Protein product: CASSEGGLAGPYEQYF. V usage is TRBV5-1 and J usage is TRBJ2-7; 9 bases agree with TRBD2. CDR1 SGHRS and CDR2 YFSETQ come from the germline V gene. The junction had 10 bases not matched to a gene; V was cut back by 4 bases and J by 2 bases. This CDR3 is built from 16 residues.

The chain joins TRBV6-5 to TRBJ2-7, with 7 bases aligning to TRBD1. Germline V gives CDR1 MNHEY, CDR2 SVGAGI. The V and J ends lost 8 bases and 2 bases, in that order; junction bases with no gene match: 9. The CDR3 loop spans 14 amino acids. CDR3 nucleotide sequence: TGTGCCAGCTCGAGGGACAGTAACCCCTACGAGCAGTACTTC. This sequence encodes CASSRDSNPYEQYF.

The chain has TRBV9 and TRBJ2-5, with 8 bases fitting TRBD1. The CDR3 loop spans 14 amino acids. Unmatched junction bases numbered 4, after V lost 4 bases and J lost 2 bases. Germline CDR1 and CDR2: SGDLS and YYNGEE. CDR3 DNA: TGTGCCAGCAGCCAAGGACAGGGACAAGAGACCCAGTACTTC. Protein: CASSQGQGQETQYF. Full variable domain (rest looked up from reference TRBV9 and TRBJ2-5): DSGVTQTPKHLITATGQRVTLRCSPRSGDLSVYWYQQSLDQGLQFLIQYYNGEERAKGNILERFSAQQFPDLHSELNLSSLELGDSALYFCASSQGQGQETQYFGPGTRLLVL.

V gene TRBV25-1 combines with J gene TRBJ2-1; perhaps TRBD2 as D (5 bases). The CDR3 consists of 12 residues. CDR1 MGHDK and CDR2 SYGVNS come from the germline V gene. V shed 4 bases and J shed 6 bases, with 7 bases lying between them. The CDR3 spells CASSGSGNEQFF. CDR3 bases: TGTGCCAGCAGTGGAAGCGGCAATGAGCAGTTCTTC.

The sample holds one count of this clone. The gene calls are TRBV2 and TRBJ2-2; D uncertain. The CDR3 is 12 amino acids. Trimming took 11 bases from V and 6 from J, leaving 13 bases between them. CDR1 is SNHLY, CDR2 FYNNEI, per germline. In nucleotides, the CDR3 is TGTGCCTTCCTGTCCCAGTCCGGGGAGCTGTTTTTT. It yields the protein CAFLSQSGELFF.

This chain joins TRBV29-1 and TRBJ1-1; tentative D call: TRBD1 (5 bases). In germline, CDR1 is SQVTM, CDR2 ANQGSEA. The CDR3 covers 14 residues. V was trimmed by 5 bases and J by 10 bases, leaving 23 bases between them. Here the CDR3 DNA reads TGCAGCGTTATACCCGGGCAGGGTAGGAGGGTAGCTTTCTTT. This sequence encodes CSVIPGQGRRVAFF.

The chain couples TRBV6-2 or TRBV6-3 to TRBJ2-2, with 8 bases lining up with TRBD2. The CDR3 totals 16 residues. CDR1 MNHEY and CDR2 SVGEGT come from the germline V gene. V lost 4 bases and J lost 4; bases outside the gene matches: 8. CDR3 in DNA: TGTGCCAGCAGTTTAAGCGGGGGTCCCCCCACCGGGGAGCTGTTTTTT. Translation: CASSLSGGPPTGELFF.

V usage is TRBV15 and J usage is TRBJ2-1; possible D gene TRBD2, 6 bases. Germline CDR1 reads LNHNV; CDR2 reads YYDKDF (reference sequence). This CDR3 region has 14 residues. Trimming shortened V by 4 bases and J by 8 bases, and 15 bases separated the two germline ends. The CDR3 nucleotides are TGTGCCACCAGCATCCGGCGGGGACGCGATGAGCAGTTCTTC. Protein: CATSIRRGRDEQFF.

This clone has a single count. The chain joins TRBV6-5 to TRBJ2-7; 7 nucleotides line up with TRBD2. The CDR3 sequence is 12 residues long. CDR1 MNHEY and CDR2 SVGAGI come from the germline V gene. V was clipped by 10 bases and J by 3 bases; unmatched bases: 6. The CDR3 here is CATEGGSYEQYF. CDR3 nucleotide sequence: TGTGCCACCGAAGGCGGGAGCTACGAGCAGTACTTC.

The chain joins TRBV6-5 to TRBJ1-2, with D uncertain. Germline CDR1 MNHEY, CDR2 SVGAGI. Trimming removed 6 bases at V and 5 bases at J, with 7 bases between. The CDR3 extends over 11 amino acids. In DNA form, the CDR3 reads TGTGCCAGCAGCGTAGAATATGGCTACACCTTC. This encodes CASSVEYGYTF.

This clone was picked up one time. The V and J genes are TRBV27 and TRBJ1-4; TRBD1 might be the D (6 bases). Germline V lookup: CDR1 MNHEY, CDR2 SMNVEV (reference sequence). V was pared by 4 bases and J by 6 bases, with 12 bases between. The CDR3 length is 14 residues. In DNA form, the CDR3 reads TGTGCCAGCAGTTATGTCAGGGGACATGAAAAACTGTTTTTT. It codes for CASSYVRGHEKLFF.

The chain carries TRBV7-9 and TRBJ2-3; the match to TRBD2 covers 10 bases. The CDR3 spans 16 residues. Germline CDR1 SEHNR, CDR2 FQNEAQ (reference sequence). The junction had 6 bases not matched to a gene; V was cut back by 1 base and J by 5 bases. The CDR3 DNA reads TGTGCCAGCAGCTTAGGATCTAGCGGGGGTCGAGATACGCAGTATTTT. Its translation is CASSLGSSGGRDTQYF.

The chain combines TRBV15 with TRBJ2-1, with 9 bases that match TRBD1. CDR3 length: 17 residues. The V gene's germline CDR1 is LNHNV and CDR2 YYDKDF (reference sequence). V gave up 3 bases and J gave up 7 bases; unmatched junction bases: 13. The CDR3 loop is CATSREVVTGGLNEQFF. CDR3 bases: TGTGCCACCAGCAGGGAGGTTGTGACAGGGGGGTTAAATGAGCAGTTCTTC.

The chain uses TRBV19 and TRBJ1-2; 12 bases line up with TRBD1. Germline V gives CDR1 LNHDA, CDR2 SQIVND (reference sequence). V dropped 9 bases and J dropped 8; count of bases not matched to a gene: 16. CDR3 size: 16 residues. In DNA form, the CDR3 reads TGTGCCAGCCTCCCGGGACAGGGGGCCCAGATACGGGGCTACACCTTC. Translated, it gives CASLPGQGAQIRGYTF. The whole variable domain, remainder taken from reference TRBV19 and TRBJ1-2, is DGGITQSPKYLFRKEGQNVTLSCEQNLNHDAMYWYRQDPGQGLRLIYYSQIVNDFQKGDIAEGYSVSREKKESFPLTVTSAQKNPTAFYLCASLPGQGAQIRGYTFGSGTRLTVV.

The V call is TRBV7-9, the J call TRBJ2-2, with TRBD1 matching 9 bases. The germline V gene has CDR1 SEHNR and CDR2 FQNEAQ (reference sequence). The CDR3 is 16 amino acids. After removal of 4 bases from V and 3 bases from J, the junction contained 6 bases not matched to a gene. Written as DNA, the CDR3 is TGTGCCAGCAGCTCCTGGGACAGGGTGTACACCGGGGAGCTGTTTTTT. Protein: CASSSWDRVYTGELFF.

The chain uses TRBV6-6 and TRBJ2-7; tentative D call: TRBD1 (5 bases). CDR1 MNHNY and CDR2 SVGAGI come from the germline V gene (reference sequence). The CDR3 is 13 residues long. V was trimmed by 5 bases and J by 4 bases, leaving 12 bases between them. The CDR3 loop is CASSTTGWYEQYF. The CDR3 bases are TGTGCCAGCAGTACCACAGGTTGGTACGAGCAGTACTTC.

CDR3 bases: TGCAGCGTTGAAGGGGACAGGGGAGCCCTAGCGGGCGACTACGAGCAGTACTTC. Protein sequence: CSVEGDRGALAGDYEQYF. V is TRBV29-1 and J is TRBJ2-7, with 10 bases lining up with TRBD1. Germline V gene sequence: CDR1 SQVTM, CDR2 ANQGSEA. The CDR3 consists of 18 residues. The ends lost 1 base at V and 3 bases at J; junction bases unmatched: 15.

The rearrangement links TRBV18 to TRBJ2-2, with 7 bases that match TRBD1. The CDR3 loop spans 16 amino acids. Germline trimming cut 3 bases from V and 4 bases from J; bases unmatched to any gene: 8. CDR1 KGHSH and CDR2 LQKENI come from the germline V gene. The CDR3 DNA reads as TGTGCCAGCTCACCGCAACCGGGACAGCTCACCGGGGAGCTGTTTTTT. Encoded protein: CASSPQPGQLTGELFF.

The gene calls are TRBV7-9 and TRBJ2-3, with D perhaps TRBD2 (6 bases). V lost 6 bases and J 0 bases, leaving 16 bases between the germline ends. CDR3 size: 16 residues. From germline, CDR1 is SEHNR and CDR2 FQNEAQ (reference sequence). The CDR3 DNA reads TGTGCCAGCAGACGTAATAGCGGTTATAGCACAGATACGCAGTATTTT. Its translation: CASRRNSGYSTDTQYF.

The rearrangement joins TRBV7-9 to TRBJ1-2, with TRBD1 as a possible D gene (6 bases). V lost 1 base, J lost 4 bases, and 10 bases lay in between. This CDR3 contains 14 residues. Germline V gene data show CDR1 as SEHNR and CDR2 as FQNEAQ (reference sequence). This chain's CDR3 is CASSLGGLVYGYTF. The CDR3 DNA follows: TGTGCCAGCAGCTTAGGGGGGCTCGTCTATGGCTACACCTTC.